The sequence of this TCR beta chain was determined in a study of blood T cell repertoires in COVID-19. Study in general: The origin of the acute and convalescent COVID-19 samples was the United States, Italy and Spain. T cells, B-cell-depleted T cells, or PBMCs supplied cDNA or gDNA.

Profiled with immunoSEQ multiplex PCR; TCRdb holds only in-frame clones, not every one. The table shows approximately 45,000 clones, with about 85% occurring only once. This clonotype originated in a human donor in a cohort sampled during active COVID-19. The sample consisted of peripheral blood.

The CDR3 spells CASSTTGTSVYAQFF. CDR3 DNA: TGTGCCAGCAGTACGACCGGGACTAGCGTGTATGCGCAGTTCTTC. V gene TRBV28 combines with J gene TRBJ2-1, with 10 positions matching TRBD2. The CDR3 sequence is 15 residues long. Germline V gene lookup returns CDR1 MDHEN and CDR2 SYDVKM. V trimming: 5 bases; J trimming: 12 bases; junction bases outside the gene matches: 13. Combining the CDR3 with reference TRBV28 and TRBJ2-1 gives the whole variable domain DVKVTQSSRYLVKRTGEKVFLECVQDMDHENMFWYRQDPGLGLRLIYFSYDVKMKEKGDIPEGYSVSREKKERFSLILESASTNQTSMYLCASSTTGTSVYAQFFGPGTRLTVL.